The present T cell receptor beta chain was sequenced within a study of shared clonotypes between healthy human individuals. Study context: Three plates each covered CD4 naive and memory; CD8 naive two, CD8 memory one.

Some clones are missing from TCRdb's copy, which holds only in-frame ones; the method was immunoSEQ multiplex PCR. The table has about 1.5 million clones, under 99% seen once. Specimen: naive CD4+ T cells sorted from blood. Regarding subset: CD45RA+ positively selected. The receptor's source is a man under 40 in good health.

CDR3 sequence (DNA): TGTGCCATCAATGCAGGGGTACAGGGCTATGGCTACACCTTC. Amino acid sequence: CAINAGVQGYGYTF. The chain has TRBV10-3 and TRBJ1-2; D may be TRBD1 (6 bases). CDR1 and CDR2 from the germline V gene are ENHRY and SYGVKD. V was pared by 7 bases and J by 4 bases, with 16 bases between. The CDR3 is 14 residues long.